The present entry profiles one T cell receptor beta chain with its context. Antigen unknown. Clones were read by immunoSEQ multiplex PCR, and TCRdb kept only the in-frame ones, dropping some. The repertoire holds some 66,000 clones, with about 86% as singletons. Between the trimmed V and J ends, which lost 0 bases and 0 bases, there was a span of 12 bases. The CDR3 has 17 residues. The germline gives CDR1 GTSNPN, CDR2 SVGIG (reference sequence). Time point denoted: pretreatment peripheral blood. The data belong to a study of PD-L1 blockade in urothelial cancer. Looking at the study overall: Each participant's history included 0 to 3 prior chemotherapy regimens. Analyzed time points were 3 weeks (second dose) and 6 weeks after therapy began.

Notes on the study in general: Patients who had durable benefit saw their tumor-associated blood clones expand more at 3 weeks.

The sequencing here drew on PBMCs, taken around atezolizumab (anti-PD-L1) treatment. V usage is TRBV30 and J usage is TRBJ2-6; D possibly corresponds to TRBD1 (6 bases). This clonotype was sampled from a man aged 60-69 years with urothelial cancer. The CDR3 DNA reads TGTGCCTGGAGTGTCGGGACATTTCTCTCTGGGGCCAACGTCCTGACTTTC. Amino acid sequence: CAWSVGTFLSGANVLTF.